Included here is one T cell receptor beta chain sequence, with context. Original processing methods: Estimates of nucleated cell counts were drawn from the amplification of reference gene primers. Profiled with immunoSEQ multiplex PCR; TCRdb holds only in-frame clones, not every one. V and J calls and clone size come straight from that table; D and trimming were deduced from the DNA. The top ten hold 4.5% to 6.5% of the sample, which has around 190,000 clones, about 82% seen once. This entry belongs to a study of blood T cell repertoires in COVID-19. Background on the study: Whether acute or convalescent, the COVID-19 samples came from the United States, Italy and Spain. PBMCs, B-cell-depleted T cells, or T cells provided the cDNA or gDNA that made up the material.

In assigning cohorts, the study relied on participant-reported clinical history. Sequenced sample: PBMCs or T cells enriched from blood (not recorded which). The TCR comes from a man aged 40-49 years with acute COVID-19.

DNA for the CDR3: TGTGCCAGCATTCGCGAACACGCGTGGAGCTATGGCTACACCTTC. This codes for CASIREHAWSYGYTF. V is TRBV6-5 and J is TRBJ1-2; D remains unclear. V lost 7 bases, J lost 4 bases, and 19 bases lay in between. Germline V gives CDR1 MNHEY, CDR2 SVGAGI. The CDR3 is 15 amino acids.